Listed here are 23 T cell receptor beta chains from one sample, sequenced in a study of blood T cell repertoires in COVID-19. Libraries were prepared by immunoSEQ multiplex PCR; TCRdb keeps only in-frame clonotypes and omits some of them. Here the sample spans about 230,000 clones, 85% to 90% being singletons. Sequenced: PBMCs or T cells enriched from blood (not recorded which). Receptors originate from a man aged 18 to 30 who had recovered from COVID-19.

The CDR3 spells CASAETGTASSGANVLTF. CDR3 DNA: TGCGCCAGCGCGGAAACAGGGACAGCCAGTTCTGGGGCCAACGTCCTGACTTTC. V usage is TRBV5-1 and J usage is TRBJ2-6, with 7 bases identical to TRBD1. Germline CDR1 SGHRS, CDR2 YFSETQ. Germline trimming cut 7 bases from V and 1 base from J; bases unmatched to any gene: 14. This CDR3 has 18 amino acids.

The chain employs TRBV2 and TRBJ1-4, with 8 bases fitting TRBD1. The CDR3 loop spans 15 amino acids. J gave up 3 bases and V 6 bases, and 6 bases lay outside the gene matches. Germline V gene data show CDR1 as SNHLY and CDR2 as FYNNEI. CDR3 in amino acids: CASSGTGSSNEKLFF. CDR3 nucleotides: TGTGCCAGCAGCGGGACAGGATCCTCTAATGAAAAACTGTTTTTT.

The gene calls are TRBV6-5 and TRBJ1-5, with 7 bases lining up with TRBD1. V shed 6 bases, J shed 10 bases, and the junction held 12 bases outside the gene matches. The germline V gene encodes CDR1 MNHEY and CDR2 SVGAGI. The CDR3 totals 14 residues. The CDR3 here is CASSWDSLQGPQHF. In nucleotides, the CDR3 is TGTGCCAGCAGCTGGGACAGCCTACAGGGCCCCCAGCATTTT.

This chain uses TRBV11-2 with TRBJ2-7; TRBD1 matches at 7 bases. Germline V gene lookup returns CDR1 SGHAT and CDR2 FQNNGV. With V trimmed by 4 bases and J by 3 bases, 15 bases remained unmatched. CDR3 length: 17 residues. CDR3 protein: CASSSRAGTAIYYEQYF. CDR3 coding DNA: TGTGCCAGCAGCTCACGAGCCGGGACAGCGATCTACTACGAGCAGTACTTC.

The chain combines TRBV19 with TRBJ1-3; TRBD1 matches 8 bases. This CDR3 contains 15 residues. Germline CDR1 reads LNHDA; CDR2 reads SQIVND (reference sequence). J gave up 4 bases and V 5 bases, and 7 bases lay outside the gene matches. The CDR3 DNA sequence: TGTGCCAGTAGTCCCGGGACAGGAACGGGAAACACCATATATTTT. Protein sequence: CASSPGTGTGNTIYF.

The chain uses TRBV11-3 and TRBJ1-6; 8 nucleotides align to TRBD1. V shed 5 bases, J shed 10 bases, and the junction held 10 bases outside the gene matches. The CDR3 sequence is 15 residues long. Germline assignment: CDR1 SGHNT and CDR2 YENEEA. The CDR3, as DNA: TGTGCCAGCAGCAATCATGGACAGGGTCGGTCACCCCTCCACTTT. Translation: CASSNHGQGRSPLHF.

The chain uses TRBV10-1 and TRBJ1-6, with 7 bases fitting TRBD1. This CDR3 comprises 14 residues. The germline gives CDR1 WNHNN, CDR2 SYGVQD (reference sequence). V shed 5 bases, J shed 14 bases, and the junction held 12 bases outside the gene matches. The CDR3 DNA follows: TGCGCCAGCAGTCCCGAGGGGGCTGGTGGGACCCTCCACTTT. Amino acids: CASSPEGAGGTLHF.

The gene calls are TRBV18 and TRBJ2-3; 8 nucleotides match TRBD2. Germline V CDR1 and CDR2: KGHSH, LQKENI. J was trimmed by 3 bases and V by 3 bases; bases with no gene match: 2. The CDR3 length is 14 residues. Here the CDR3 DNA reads TGTGCCAGCTCACCGTCTAGCGGGACAGATACGCAGTATTTT. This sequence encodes CASSPSSGTDTQYF.

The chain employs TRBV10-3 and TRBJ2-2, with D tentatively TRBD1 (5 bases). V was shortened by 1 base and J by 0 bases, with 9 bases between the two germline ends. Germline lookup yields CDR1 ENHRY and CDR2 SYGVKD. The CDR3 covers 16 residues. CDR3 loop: CAISEFGHPNTGELFF. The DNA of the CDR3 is TGTGCCATCAGTGAGTTCGGACACCCGAACACCGGGGAGCTGTTTTTT.

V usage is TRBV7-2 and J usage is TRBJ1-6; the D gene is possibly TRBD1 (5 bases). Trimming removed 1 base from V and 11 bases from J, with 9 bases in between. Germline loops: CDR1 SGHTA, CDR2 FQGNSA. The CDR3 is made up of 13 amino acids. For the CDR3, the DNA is TGTGCCAGCAGCTTAGTGCAGGGTGCACCCCTCCACTTT. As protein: CASSLVQGAPLHF.

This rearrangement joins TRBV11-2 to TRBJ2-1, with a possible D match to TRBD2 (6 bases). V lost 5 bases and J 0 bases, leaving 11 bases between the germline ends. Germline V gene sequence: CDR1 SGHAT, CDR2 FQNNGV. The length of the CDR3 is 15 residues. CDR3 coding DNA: TGTGCCAGCAGCCTGGCGGGACTCTCCTACAATGAGCAGTTCTTC. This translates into CASSLAGLSYNEQFF.

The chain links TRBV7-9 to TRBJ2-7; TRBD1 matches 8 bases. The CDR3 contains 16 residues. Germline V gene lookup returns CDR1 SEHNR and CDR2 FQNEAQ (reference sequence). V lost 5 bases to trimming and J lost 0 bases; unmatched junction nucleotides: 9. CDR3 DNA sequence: TGTGCCAGCAGCCCCGACAGGGGACTTTTCTCCTACGAGCAGTACTTC. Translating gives CASSPDRGLFSYEQYF.

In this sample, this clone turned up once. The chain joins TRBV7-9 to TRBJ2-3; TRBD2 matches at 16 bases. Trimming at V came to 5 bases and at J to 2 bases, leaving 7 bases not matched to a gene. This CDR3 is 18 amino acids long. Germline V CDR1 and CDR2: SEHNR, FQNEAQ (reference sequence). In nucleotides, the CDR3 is TGTGCCAGCAGCGCGGGGACTAGCGGGGGGGTTTACACAGATACGCAGTATTTT. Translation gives CASSAGTSGGVYTDTQYF.

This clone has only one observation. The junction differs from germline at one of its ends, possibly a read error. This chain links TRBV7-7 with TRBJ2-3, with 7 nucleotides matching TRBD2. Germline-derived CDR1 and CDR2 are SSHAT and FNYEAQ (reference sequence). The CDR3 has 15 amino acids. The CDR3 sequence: CASSLGVSGSDTQYF. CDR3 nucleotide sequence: TGTGCTAGCAGCTTAGGAGTTAGCGGGTCAGATACGCAGTATTTT.

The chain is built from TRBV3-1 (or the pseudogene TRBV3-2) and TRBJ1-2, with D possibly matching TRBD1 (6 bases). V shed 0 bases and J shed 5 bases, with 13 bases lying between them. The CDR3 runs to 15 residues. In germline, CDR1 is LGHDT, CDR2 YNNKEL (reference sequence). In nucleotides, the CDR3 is TGTGCCAGCAGCCAAGAGGGACAAGCCAGTTATGGCTACACCTTC. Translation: CASSQEGQASYGYTF.

The CDR3 here is CASSRGESGNTIYF. Written as DNA, the CDR3 is TGTGCCAGCAGCCGCGGGGAGAGCGGAAACACCATATATTTT. This chain connects TRBV11-3 to TRBJ1-3; no reliable D call. With 5 bases removed from V and 4 bases from J, the gap between germline ends came to 12 bases. Germline CDR1 is SGHNT and CDR2 is YENEEA. CDR3 length: 14 residues.

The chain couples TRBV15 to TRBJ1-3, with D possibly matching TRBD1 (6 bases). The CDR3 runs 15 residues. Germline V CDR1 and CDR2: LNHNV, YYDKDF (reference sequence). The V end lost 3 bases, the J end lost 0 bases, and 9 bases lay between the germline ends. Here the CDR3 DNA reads TGTGCCACCAGCAGGGACAGCTACTCTGGAAACACCATATATTTT. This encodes CATSRDSYSGNTIYF.

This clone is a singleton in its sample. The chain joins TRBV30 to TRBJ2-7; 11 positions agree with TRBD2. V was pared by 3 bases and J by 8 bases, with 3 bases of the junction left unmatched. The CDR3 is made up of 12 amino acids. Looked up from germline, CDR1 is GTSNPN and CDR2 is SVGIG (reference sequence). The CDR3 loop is CAWRTSGVQQYF. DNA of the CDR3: TGTGCCTGGAGGACTAGCGGGGTACAGCAGTACTTC.

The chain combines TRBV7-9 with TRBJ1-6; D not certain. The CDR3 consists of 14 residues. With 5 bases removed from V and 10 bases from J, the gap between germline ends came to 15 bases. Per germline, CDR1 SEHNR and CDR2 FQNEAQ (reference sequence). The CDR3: CASSTLGLDSPLHF. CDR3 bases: TGTGCCAGCAGCACCCTCGGACTGGACTCACCCCTCCACTTT.

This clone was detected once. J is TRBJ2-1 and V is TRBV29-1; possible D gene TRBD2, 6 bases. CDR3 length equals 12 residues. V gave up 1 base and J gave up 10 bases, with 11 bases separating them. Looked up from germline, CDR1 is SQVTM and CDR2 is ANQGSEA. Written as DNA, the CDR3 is TGCAGCGTTGAAGTCTCCCTAGCGGAGCAGTTCTTC. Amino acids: CSVEVSLAEQFF.

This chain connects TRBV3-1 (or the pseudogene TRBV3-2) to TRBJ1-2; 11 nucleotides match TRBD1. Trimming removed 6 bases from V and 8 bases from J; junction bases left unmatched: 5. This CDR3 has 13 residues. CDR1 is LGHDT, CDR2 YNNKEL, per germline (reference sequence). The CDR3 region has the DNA TGTGCCAGCAGGGGACAGGGGGGAAAAGGCTACACCTTC. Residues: CASRGQGGKGYTF.

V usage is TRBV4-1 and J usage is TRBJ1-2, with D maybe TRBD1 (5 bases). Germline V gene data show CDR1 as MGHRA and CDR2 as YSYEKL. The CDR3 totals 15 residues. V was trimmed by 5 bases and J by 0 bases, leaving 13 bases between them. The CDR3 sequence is CASSRRGDSNYGYTF. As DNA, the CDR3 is TGCGCCAGCAGCAGGCGGGGGGACTCTAACTATGGCTACACCTTC.

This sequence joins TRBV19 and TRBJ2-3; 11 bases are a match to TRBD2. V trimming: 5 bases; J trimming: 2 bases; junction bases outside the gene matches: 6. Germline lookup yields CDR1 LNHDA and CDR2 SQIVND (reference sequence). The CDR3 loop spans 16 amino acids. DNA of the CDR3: TGTGCCAGTAGTCCCGGACTAGCGGGCTTCACAGATACGCAGTATTTT. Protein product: CASSPGLAGFTDTQYF. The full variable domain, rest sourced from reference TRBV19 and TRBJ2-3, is DGGITQSPKYLFRKEGQNVTLSCEQNLNHDAMYWYRQDPGQGLRLIYYSQIVNDFQKGDIAEGYSVSREKKESFPLTVTSAQKNPTAFYLCASSPGLAGFTDTQYFGPGTRLTVL.